Following are 25 T cell receptor beta chains from one sample sequenced in a study of cytomegalovirus exposure and HLA in healthy donors. 60 Vbeta and 13 Jbeta primers were used in PCR. Repertoires were generated with immunoSEQ multiplex PCR, while TCRdb's copy carries only in-frame clones and drops some. Of some 110,000 clones detected, roughly four fifths appear once; the ten largest clones hold roughly 6.5%. Sequenced material: PBMCs. Every receptor here comes from a woman in her forties or fifties in good health and CMV-seropositive.

This rearrangement joins TRBV18 to TRBJ2-5; TRBD2 aligns across 8 bases. This CDR3 is built from 16 residues. V lost 4 bases and J lost 3; bases outside the gene matches: 10. The germline V gene encodes CDR1 KGHSH and CDR2 LQKENI. CDR3 bases: TGTGCCAGCTCACAAAAAGCGGGGGTAACCAAAGAGACCCAGTACTTC. Its translation: CASSQKAGVTKETQYF.

This clone appeared a few times. The rearrangement joins TRBV4-1 to TRBJ2-1, with 12 bases matching TRBD2. The germline CDR1 and CDR2 sequences are MGHRA and YSYEKL. CDR3 length equals 15 residues. V was pared by 4 bases and J by 8 bases, with 6 bases of the junction left unmatched. Here the CDR3 reads CASSPLGLAGHEQFF. In nucleotides, the CDR3 is TGCGCCAGCAGCCCCCTGGGACTAGCGGGTCATGAGCAGTTCTTC.

The V call is TRBV7-2, the J call TRBJ2-1, with a tentative D call TRBD2 (7 bases). CDR1 SGHTA and CDR2 FQGNSA come from the germline V gene. V lost 0 bases to trimming and J lost 15 bases, with 15 bases between them. This CDR3 has 13 residues. This chain's CDR3 is CASSLAPRGGPFF. For the CDR3, the DNA is TGTGCCAGCAGCTTAGCGCCGAGGGGGGGCCCGTTCTTC.

The chain couples TRBV6-4 to TRBJ2-2; D is perhaps TRBD2 (5 bases). In germline, CDR1 is MRHNA, CDR2 SNTAGT. The CDR3 runs 14 residues. Trimming removed 6 bases at V and 2 bases at J, with 10 bases between. This chain's CDR3 is CASSPGVNTGELFF. DNA of the CDR3: TGTGCCAGCAGCCCCGGGGTAAACACCGGGGAGCTGTTTTTT.

For this clone: Within the sample, other DNA sequences also encode this same CDR3. The chain employs TRBV19 and TRBJ1-6; no firm D call. The CDR3 sequence is 15 residues long. V was cut by 1 base and J by 0 bases, with 4 bases left in between. Germline CDR1 and CDR2: LNHDA and SQIVND (reference sequence). This chain's CDR3 is CASSIGSSYNSPLHF. The CDR3 DNA sequence: TGTGCCAGTAGTATAGGGAGCTCCTATAATTCACCCCTCCACTTT.

This clone was detected only a few times. This chain joins TRBV28 and TRBJ2-7; possibly TRBD1 for D (6 bases). The CDR3 is 15 residues long. Per germline, CDR1 MDHEN and CDR2 SYDVKM. Trimming left V 6 bases short and J 5 bases short, with 20 bases between. CDR3 amino acids: CASSPPQDSRDEQYF. The CDR3 DNA is TGTGCCAGCAGCCCTCCGCAGGACAGTCGAGACGAGCAGTACTTC.

This clone was seen once. The chain combines TRBV6-1 with TRBJ1-3; TRBD1 might be the D (5 bases). The germline CDR1 and CDR2 sequences are MNHNS and SASEGT. V shed 8 bases and J shed 8 bases, with 16 bases lying between them. The CDR3 extends over 13 amino acids. The CDR3 nucleotides read TGTGCCAGCGCCGGCAGGGAGGTGGACACCATATATTTT. Translated, it gives CASAGREVDTIYF.

The gene calls are TRBV6-1 and TRBJ2-3, with TRBD2 identical over 9 bases. Germline CDR1 MNHNS, CDR2 SASEGT. After removal of 11 bases from V and 2 bases from J, the junction contained 11 bases not matched to a gene. The CDR3 consists of 15 residues. The CDR3 region has the DNA TGTGCCTGCACCTGGGCGGGGGGGGCCACAGATACGCAGTATTTT. It yields the protein CACTWAGGATDTQYF.

This clone was seen a few times. V usage is TRBV6-5 and J usage is TRBJ1-1; D remains ambiguous. Germline-derived CDR1 and CDR2 are MNHEY and SVGAGI. V was shortened by 2 bases and J by 0 bases, with 4 bases between the two germline ends. The CDR3 contains 13 residues. The DNA for the CDR3 is TGTGCCAGCAGTTACCGTCTGAACACTGAAGCTTTCTTT. Translation: CASSYRLNTEAFF.

In this sample, this clone turned up a few times. The CDR3, as DNA: TGTGCCAGTAGGCGACAGGGATCTGGAAACACCATATATTTT. Amino acids: CASRRQGSGNTIYF. This chain joins TRBV19 and TRBJ1-3; 7 nucleotides line up with TRBD1. Germline-derived CDR1 and CDR2 are LNHDA and SQIVND (reference sequence). CDR3 size: 14 residues. The J segment lost 1 base and the V segment lost 6 bases, leaving 3 bases of the junction unmatched.

The CDR3 coding sequence is TGTGCCAGCAGTTTAGCCGGGACAGGGAACTATGGCTACACCTTC. It specifies CASSLAGTGNYGYTF. The chain employs TRBV28 and TRBJ1-2; 9 bases are a match to TRBD1. This CDR3 spans 15 amino acids. The junction had 3 bases not matched to a gene; V was cut back by 2 bases and J by 2 bases. Germline loops: CDR1 MDHEN, CDR2 SYDVKM.

This chain connects TRBV7-2 to TRBJ2-1; D gene uncertain. CDR3 size: 14 residues. V shed 5 bases and J shed 1 base, with 9 bases lying between them. The germline CDR1 and CDR2 sequences are SGHTA and FQGNSA. CDR3 bases: TGTGCCAGCAGCGCGTCCCCTTCCTACAATGAGCAGTTCTTC. It yields the protein CASSASPSYNEQFF.

The rearrangement links TRBV30 to TRBJ1-4; 10 bases fit TRBD1. The germline V gene encodes CDR1 GTSNPN and CDR2 SVGIG (reference sequence). With 2 bases clipped from V and 6 bases from J, the junction kept 3 bases outside the gene matches. CDR3 length: 14 residues. CDR3: CAWSRTGGDEKLFF. The CDR3 DNA reads TGTGCCTGGAGTCGGACAGGGGGTGATGAAAAACTGTTTTTT. Full variable domain (remainder filled in from reference TRBV30 and TRBJ1-4): SQTIHQWPATLVQPVGSPLSLECTVEGTSNPNLYWYRQAAGRGLQLLFYSVGIGQISSEVPQNLSASRPQDRQFILSSKKLLLSDSGFYLCAWSRTGGDEKLFFGSGTQLSVL.

This chain connects TRBV5-5 to TRBJ1-3; D might be TRBD1 (5 bases). Germline V gene sequence: CDR1 SGHKS, CDR2 YYEKEE (reference sequence). This CDR3 comprises 18 residues. Trimming stripped 1 base from V and 2 bases from J, with 19 bases between. The CDR3 DNA reads TGTGCCAGCAGCTTGTTCGGCGCGCTTTCAGGGACTGGAAACACCATATATTTT. Protein product: CASSLFGALSGTGNTIYF.

The J gene is TRBJ2-1, the V gene TRBV7-3, with 9 bases fitting TRBD2. Trimming took 1 base from V and 7 from J; bases not matched to a gene: 8. Per germline, CDR1 SGHTA and CDR2 FQGTGA. CDR3 length: 16 amino acids. CDR3 protein: CASSLNGGGARNEQFF. The DNA of the CDR3 is TGTGCCAGCAGCTTAAATGGCGGGGGGGCTCGGAATGAGCAGTTCTTC.

The rearrangement uses TRBV7-9 and TRBJ2-3, with TRBD2 matching over 13 bases. V lost 5 bases and J lost 4; bases outside the gene matches: 6. This CDR3 is built from 16 residues. The germline V gene encodes CDR1 SEHNR and CDR2 FQNEAQ (reference sequence). In DNA, the CDR3 is TGTGCCAGCAGCAGAACTAGCGGGGGGGTGTCAGATACGCAGTATTTT. It yields the protein CASSRTSGGVSDTQYF.

The V gene is TRBV27, the J gene TRBJ2-7, with 9 bases matching TRBD1. Trimming took 1 base from V and 5 from J; bases not matched to a gene: 9. The V gene's germline CDR1 is MNHEY and CDR2 SMNVEV (reference sequence). The CDR3 spans 16 residues. The DNA for the CDR3 is TGTGCCAGCAGTTTATTATTAACAGGGGGCGCAGACGAGCAGTACTTC. It codes for CASSLLLTGGADEQYF.

V and J are TRBV6-4 and TRBJ1-5, with D unclear. CDR1 and CDR2 from the germline V gene are MRHNA and SNTAGT. The CDR3 extends over 18 amino acids. V gave up 0 bases and J gave up 0 bases, with 15 bases separating them. CDR3 in DNA: TGTGCCAGCAGTGACTCACGGCAGGCTCATTATAGCAATCAGCCCCAGCATTTT. It translates to CASSDSRQAHYSNQPQHF.

The gene calls are TRBV5-1 and TRBJ2-5; possibly TRBD1 for D (5 bases). The V gene lost 0 bases and the J gene lost 5 bases, with 11 bases spanning the gap. CDR1 and CDR2 from the germline V gene are SGHRS and YFSETQ. The CDR3 contains 14 residues. CDR3 residues: CASSLVSGRETQYF. DNA for the CDR3: TGCGCCAGCAGCTTGGTCTCAGGGCGGGAGACCCAGTACTTC.

The chain is built from TRBV7-9 and TRBJ1-2; D not certain. The V end lost 0 bases, the J end lost 4 bases, and 15 bases lay between the germline ends. CDR3 length: 16 amino acids. Per the germline V gene, CDR1 is SEHNR and CDR2 is FQNEAQ (reference sequence). DNA for the CDR3: TGTGCCAGCAGCTTAGCTTCCAGCGCACCCCCCTATGGCTACACCTTC. Translated: CASSLASSAPPYGYTF.

The V call is TRBV27, the J call TRBJ1-3; D gene uncertain. Germline lookup yields CDR1 MNHEY and CDR2 SMNVEV (reference sequence). This CDR3 comprises 13 residues. V was clipped by 6 bases and J by 2 bases, with 8 bases between them. As DNA, the CDR3 is TGTGCCAGCAGGGAGTGGGCTGGAAACACCATATATTTT. Its translation: CASREWAGNTIYF.

The rearrangement joins TRBV7-2 to TRBJ1-2; TRBD1 agrees at 7 bases. V shed 4 bases, J shed 4 bases, and the junction held 6 bases outside the gene matches. The germline V gene has CDR1 SGHTA and CDR2 FQGNSA. The CDR3 has 14 amino acids. The CDR3 loop is CASSSQGGSYGYTF. In nucleotides, the CDR3 is TGTGCCAGCAGCTCCCAAGGGGGCAGCTATGGCTACACCTTC.

The chain recombines TRBV18 with TRBJ2-5, with 10 bases lining up with TRBD1. Trimming removed 1 base from V and 0 bases from J; junction bases left unmatched: 2. Germline CDR1 and CDR2: KGHSH and LQKENI. The CDR3 loop spans 16 amino acids. The CDR3 DNA follows: TGTGCCAGCTCACCACTGACAGGGGGCTACCAAGAGACCCAGTACTTC. This sequence encodes CASSPLTGGYQETQYF.

The chain combines TRBV5-1 with TRBJ1-2, with D possibly matching TRBD1 (6 bases). The CDR3 length is 13 residues. With 4 bases removed from V and 5 bases from J, the gap between germline ends came to 12 bases. From germline, CDR1 is SGHRS and CDR2 YFSETQ. CDR3: CASSAWTAYGYTF. The CDR3 region has the DNA TGCGCCAGCAGCGCCTGGACAGCTTATGGCTACACCTTC.

The chain couples TRBV5-1 to TRBJ2-7; TRBD1 matches at 7 bases. CDR3 length equals 15 residues. V shed 4 bases, J shed 1 base, and the junction held 8 bases outside the gene matches. Germline CDR1 reads SGHRS; CDR2 reads YFSETQ. This CDR3 reads CASSLSGQLSYEQYF. The CDR3 nucleotides are TGCGCCAGCAGCCTTTCGGGACAGCTTTCCTACGAGCAGTACTTC.